This TCR beta chain was obtained from a study of low-dose radiotherapy and immunotherapy resistance in tumors. In the study overall: A dose of 1 Gy per fraction every two weeks went to Cohort 2, totaling 13 Gy over 26 weeks.

The V gene end was trimmed by 6 bases and the J gene end by 2 bases; junction bases not matched to a gene: 12. Germline loops: CDR1 KGHDR, CDR2 SFDVKD. The CDR3 sequence is 19 residues long. With a constant-region primer and a V-primer adapter, TCRs were subjected to 20 PCR cycles of amplification. With in vitro transcription, the isolated mRNA was amplified. TCRdb called the reads again in MiXCR, with one record for every CDR3 protein. The table shows under 60,000 distinct CDR3 sequences, with roughly 31% occurring only once. Indicated time point: after trial treatment. Stated treatment: LDRT plus nivolumab, ipilimumab, low-dose cyclophosphamide and aspirin (RACIN trial). Low-dose radiotherapy, low-dose cyclophosphamide, aspirin, ipilimumab and nivolumab were all given to the donors. This clonotype appeared many times.

The sequence derives from a male donor with rectosigmoid adenocarcinoma. This chain connects TRBV24-1 to TRBJ2-1, with TRBD2 matching over 13 bases. The material was PBMCs, obtained after low-dose radiotherapy plus immunotherapy. The CDR3 DNA sequence: TGTGCCACCAGTTTCCCTCAAGGACTAGCGGGAGTTCCCTACAATGAGCAGTTCTTC. Residues: CATSFPQGLAGVPYNEQFF.